This T cell receptor (beta chain) was found in a study of blood T cell repertoires in COVID-19. Data came from immunoSEQ multiplex PCR; TCRdb stores just in-frame clones and leaves some out. This sample has more than 200,000 clones, with around four fifths found just once. J lost 7 bases, V lost 1 base, and 15 bases had no gene match. Germline V gene data show CDR1 as SGHNT and CDR2 as YENEEA. The CDR3 has 19 amino acids. The sequence came from a man aged 35 to 55 with acute or convalescent COVID-19. The V and J genes are TRBV11-3 and TRBJ2-1; TRBD2 aligns across 11 bases. Sequenced: peripheral blood. CDR3 sequence (DNA): TGTGCCAGCAGCTTAGGCCTAGCGGGAGGACTAGGTCTGGGGAATGAGCAGTTCTTC. This gives the protein CASSLGLAGGLGLGNEQFF.